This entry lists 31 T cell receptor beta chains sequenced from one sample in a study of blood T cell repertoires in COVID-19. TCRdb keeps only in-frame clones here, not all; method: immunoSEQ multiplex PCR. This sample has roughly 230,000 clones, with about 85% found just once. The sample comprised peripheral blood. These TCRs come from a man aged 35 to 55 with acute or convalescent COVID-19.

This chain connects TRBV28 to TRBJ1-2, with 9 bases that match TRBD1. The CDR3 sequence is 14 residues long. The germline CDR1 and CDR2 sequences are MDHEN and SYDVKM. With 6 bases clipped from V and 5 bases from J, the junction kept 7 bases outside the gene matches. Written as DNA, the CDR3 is TGTGCCAGCAGACAGGGGGCGCCCCGATATGGCTACACCTTC. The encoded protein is CASRQGAPRYGYTF.

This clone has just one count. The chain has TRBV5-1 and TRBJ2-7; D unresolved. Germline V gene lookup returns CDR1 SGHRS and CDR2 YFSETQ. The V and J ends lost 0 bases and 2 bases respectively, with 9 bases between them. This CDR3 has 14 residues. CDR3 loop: CASSLVGRPYEQYF. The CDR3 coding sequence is TGCGCCAGCAGCTTGGTCGGCAGGCCCTACGAGCAGTACTTC.

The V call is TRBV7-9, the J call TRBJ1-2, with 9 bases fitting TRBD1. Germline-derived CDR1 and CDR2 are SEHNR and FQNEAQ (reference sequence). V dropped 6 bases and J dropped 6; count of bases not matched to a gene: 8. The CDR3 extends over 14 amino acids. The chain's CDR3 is CASSPGQGIDGYTF. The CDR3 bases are TGTGCCAGCAGTCCGGGACAGGGCATCGATGGCTACACCTTC.

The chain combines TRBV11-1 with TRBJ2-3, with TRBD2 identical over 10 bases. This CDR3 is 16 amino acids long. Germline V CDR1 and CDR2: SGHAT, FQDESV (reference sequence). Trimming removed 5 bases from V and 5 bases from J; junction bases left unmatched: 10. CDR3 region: CASSVASGGAGDTQYF. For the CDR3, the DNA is TGTGCCAGCAGCGTGGCAAGCGGGGGGGCGGGAGATACGCAGTATTTT.

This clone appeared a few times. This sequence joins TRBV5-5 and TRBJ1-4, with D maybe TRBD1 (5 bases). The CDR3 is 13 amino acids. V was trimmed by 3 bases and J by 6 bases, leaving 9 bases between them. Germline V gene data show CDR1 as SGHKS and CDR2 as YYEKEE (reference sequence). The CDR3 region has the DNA TGTGCCAGCAGCTCCACCAGGGATGAAAAACTGTTTTTT. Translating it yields CASSSTRDEKLFF.

CDR3 amino acids: CASSLAVGNTEAFF. The CDR3 coding sequence is TGTGCCAGCAGCTTAGCGGTCGGGAACACTGAAGCTTTCTTT. The chain employs TRBV7-9 and TRBJ1-1; D ambiguous. V was shortened by 0 bases and J by 1 base, with 6 bases between the two germline ends. Looked up from germline, CDR1 is SEHNR and CDR2 is FQNEAQ (reference sequence). There are 14 residues in the CDR3.

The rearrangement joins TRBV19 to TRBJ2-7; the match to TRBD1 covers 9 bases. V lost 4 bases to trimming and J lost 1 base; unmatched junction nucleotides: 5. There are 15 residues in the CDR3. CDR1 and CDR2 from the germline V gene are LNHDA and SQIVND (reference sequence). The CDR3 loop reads CASSSPGQGSYEQYF. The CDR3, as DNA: TGTGCCAGTAGTAGTCCGGGACAGGGATCCTACGAGCAGTACTTC.

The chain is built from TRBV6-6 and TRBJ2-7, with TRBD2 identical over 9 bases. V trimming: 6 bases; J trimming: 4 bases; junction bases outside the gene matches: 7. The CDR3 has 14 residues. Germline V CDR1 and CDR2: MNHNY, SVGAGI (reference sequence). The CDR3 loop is CASRLAGQDYEQYF. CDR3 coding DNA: TGTGCCAGCAGACTAGCGGGTCAAGATTACGAGCAGTACTTC.

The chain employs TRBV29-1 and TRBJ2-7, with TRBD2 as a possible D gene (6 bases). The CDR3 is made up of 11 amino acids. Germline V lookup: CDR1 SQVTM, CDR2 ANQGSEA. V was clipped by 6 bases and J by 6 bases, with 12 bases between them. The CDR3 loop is CSVWDSGEQYF. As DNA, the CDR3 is TGCAGCGTCTGGGACTCAGGCGAGCAGTACTTC.

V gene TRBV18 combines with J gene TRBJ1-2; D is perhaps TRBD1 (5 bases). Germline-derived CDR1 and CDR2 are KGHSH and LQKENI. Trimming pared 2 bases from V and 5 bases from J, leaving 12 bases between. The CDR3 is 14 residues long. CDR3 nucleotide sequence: TGTGCCAGCTCACCAGCAGGAGGGGAATATGGCTACACCTTC. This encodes CASSPAGGEYGYTF.

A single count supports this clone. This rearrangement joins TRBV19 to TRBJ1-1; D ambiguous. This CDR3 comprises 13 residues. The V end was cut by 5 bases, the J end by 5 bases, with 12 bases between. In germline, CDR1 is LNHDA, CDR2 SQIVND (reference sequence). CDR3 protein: CASSASEMTEAFF. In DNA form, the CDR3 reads TGTGCCAGTAGTGCGTCTGAGATGACTGAAGCTTTCTTT.

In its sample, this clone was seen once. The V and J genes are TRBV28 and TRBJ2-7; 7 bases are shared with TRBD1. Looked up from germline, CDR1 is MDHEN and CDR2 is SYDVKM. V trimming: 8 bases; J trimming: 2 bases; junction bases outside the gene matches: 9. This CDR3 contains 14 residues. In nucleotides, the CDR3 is TGTGCCAGCCTTGGGGAAGGGGGCACCTACGAGCAGTACTTC. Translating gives CASLGEGGTYEQYF. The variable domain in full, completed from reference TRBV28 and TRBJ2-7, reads DVKVTQSSRYLVKRTGEKVFLECVQDMDHENMFWYRQDPGLGLRLIYFSYDVKMKEKGDIPEGYSVSREKKERFSLILESASTNQTSMYLCASLGEGGTYEQYFGPGTRLTVT.

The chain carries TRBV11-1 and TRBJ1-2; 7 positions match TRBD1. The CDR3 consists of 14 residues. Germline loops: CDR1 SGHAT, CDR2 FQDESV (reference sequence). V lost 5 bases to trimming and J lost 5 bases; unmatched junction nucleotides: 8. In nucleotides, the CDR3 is TGTGCCAGCAGCCCTGACAGGGCTGATTATGGCTACACCTTC. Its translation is CASSPDRADYGYTF. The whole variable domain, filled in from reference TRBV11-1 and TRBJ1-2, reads EAEVAQSPRYKITEKSQAVAFWCDPISGHATLYWYRQILGQGPELLVQFQDESVVDDSQLPKDRFSAERLKGVDSTLKIQPAELGDSAMYLCASSPDRADYGYTFGSGTRLTVV.

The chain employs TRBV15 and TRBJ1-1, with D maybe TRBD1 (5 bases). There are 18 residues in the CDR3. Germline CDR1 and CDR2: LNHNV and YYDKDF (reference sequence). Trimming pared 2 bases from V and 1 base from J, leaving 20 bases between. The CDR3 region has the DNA TGTGCCACCAGCAGATATGGATGGAATTTAACAGGGAACACTGAAGCTTTCTTT. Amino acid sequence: CATSRYGWNLTGNTEAFF.

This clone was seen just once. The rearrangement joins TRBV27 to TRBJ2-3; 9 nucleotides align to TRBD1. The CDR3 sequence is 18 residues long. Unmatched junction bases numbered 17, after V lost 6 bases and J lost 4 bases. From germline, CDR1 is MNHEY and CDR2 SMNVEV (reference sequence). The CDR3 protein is CASRPTPAGTGPSDTQYF. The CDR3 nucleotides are TGTGCCAGCAGGCCGACGCCCGCCGGGACAGGGCCCTCAGATACGCAGTATTTT.

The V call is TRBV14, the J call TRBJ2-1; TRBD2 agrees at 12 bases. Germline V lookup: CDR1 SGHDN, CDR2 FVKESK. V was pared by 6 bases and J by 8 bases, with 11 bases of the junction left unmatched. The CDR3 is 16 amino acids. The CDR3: CASSLAGGRAVYEQFF. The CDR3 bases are TGTGCCAGCAGTCTAGCGGGGGGGAGGGCAGTCTATGAGCAGTTCTTC. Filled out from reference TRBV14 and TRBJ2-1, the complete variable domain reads EAGVTQFPSHSVIEKGQTVTLRCDPISGHDNLYWYRRVMGKEIKFLLHFVKESKQDESGMPNNRFLAERTGGTYSTLKVQPAELEDSGVYFCASSLAGGRAVYEQFFGPGTRLTVL.

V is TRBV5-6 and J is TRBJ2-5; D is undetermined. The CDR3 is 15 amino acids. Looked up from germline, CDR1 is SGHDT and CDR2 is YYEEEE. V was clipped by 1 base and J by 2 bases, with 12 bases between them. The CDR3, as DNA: TGTGCCAGCAGCTTGTTTGGTCAGCGTCAAGAGACCCAGTACTTC. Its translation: CASSLFGQRQETQYF.

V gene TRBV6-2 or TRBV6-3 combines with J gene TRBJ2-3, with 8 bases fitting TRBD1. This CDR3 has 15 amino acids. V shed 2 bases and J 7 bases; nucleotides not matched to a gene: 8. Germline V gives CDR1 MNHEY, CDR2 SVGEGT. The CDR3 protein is CASSYAQGAKNTQYF. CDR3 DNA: TGTGCCAGCAGTTACGCTCAGGGGGCTAAGAATACGCAGTATTTT.

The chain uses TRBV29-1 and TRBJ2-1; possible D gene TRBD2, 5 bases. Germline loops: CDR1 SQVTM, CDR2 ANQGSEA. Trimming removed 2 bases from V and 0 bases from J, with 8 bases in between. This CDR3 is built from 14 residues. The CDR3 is CSVESSSSYNEQFF. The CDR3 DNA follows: TGCAGCGTTGAATCTAGCAGCTCCTACAATGAGCAGTTCTTC.

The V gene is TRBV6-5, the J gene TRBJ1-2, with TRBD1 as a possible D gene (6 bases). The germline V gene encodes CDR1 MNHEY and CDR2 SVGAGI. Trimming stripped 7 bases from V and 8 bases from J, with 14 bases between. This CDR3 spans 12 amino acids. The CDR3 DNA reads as TGTGCCAGCACCCTACAGGGTTGGGGCTACACCTTC. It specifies CASTLQGWGYTF.

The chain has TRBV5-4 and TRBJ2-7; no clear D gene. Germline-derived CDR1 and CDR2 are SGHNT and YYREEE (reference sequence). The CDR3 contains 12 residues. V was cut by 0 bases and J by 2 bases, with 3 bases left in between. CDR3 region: CASSLDTYEQYF. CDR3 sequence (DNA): TGTGCCAGCAGCTTGGACACCTACGAGCAGTACTTC.

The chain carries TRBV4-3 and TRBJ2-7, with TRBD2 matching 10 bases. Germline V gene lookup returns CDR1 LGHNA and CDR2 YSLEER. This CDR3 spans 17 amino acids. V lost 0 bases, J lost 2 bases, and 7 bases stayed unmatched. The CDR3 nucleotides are TGCGCCAGCAGCCAAGATAGGGCTAGCGGGGGCGCCTACGAGCAGTACTTC. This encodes CASSQDRASGGAYEQYF.

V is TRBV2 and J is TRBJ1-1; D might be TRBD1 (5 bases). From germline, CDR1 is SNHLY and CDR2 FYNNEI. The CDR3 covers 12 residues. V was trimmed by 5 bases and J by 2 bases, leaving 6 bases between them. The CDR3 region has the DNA TGTGCCAGCAGTTGGGGCAACACTGAAGCTTTCTTT. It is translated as CASSWGNTEAFF. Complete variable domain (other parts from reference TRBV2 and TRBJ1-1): EPEVTQTPSHQVTQMGQEVILRCVPISNHLYFYWYRQILGQKVEFLVSFYNNEISEKSEIFDDQFSVERPDGSNFTLKIRSTKLEDSAMYFCASSWGNTEAFFGQGTRLTVV.

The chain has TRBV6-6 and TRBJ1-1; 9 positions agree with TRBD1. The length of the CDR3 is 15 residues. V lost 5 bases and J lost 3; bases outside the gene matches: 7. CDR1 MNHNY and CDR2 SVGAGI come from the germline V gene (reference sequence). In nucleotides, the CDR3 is TGTGCCAGCAGTGACCCGGGACAGGGTGACACTGAAGCTTTCTTT. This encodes CASSDPGQGDTEAFF.

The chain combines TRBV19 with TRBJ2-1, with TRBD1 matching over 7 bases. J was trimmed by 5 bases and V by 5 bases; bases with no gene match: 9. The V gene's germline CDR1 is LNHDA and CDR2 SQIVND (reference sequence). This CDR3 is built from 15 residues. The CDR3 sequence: CASSPGDSQNNEQFF. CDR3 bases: TGTGCCAGTAGTCCCGGGGACAGCCAGAACAATGAGCAGTTCTTC.

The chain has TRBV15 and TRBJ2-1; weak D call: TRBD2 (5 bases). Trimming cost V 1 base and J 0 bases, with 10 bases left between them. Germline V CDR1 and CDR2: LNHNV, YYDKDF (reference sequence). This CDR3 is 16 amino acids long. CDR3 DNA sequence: TGTGCCACCAGCAGAGGTGCGGGCAGCTCCTACAATGAGCAGTTCTTC. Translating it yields CATSRGAGSSYNEQFF. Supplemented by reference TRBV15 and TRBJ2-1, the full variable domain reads DAMVIQNPRYQVTQFGKPVTLSCSQTLNHNVMYWYQQKSSQAPKLLFHYYDKDFNNEADTPDNFQSRRPNTSFCFLDIRSPGLGDTAMYLCATSRGAGSSYNEQFFGPGTRLTVL.

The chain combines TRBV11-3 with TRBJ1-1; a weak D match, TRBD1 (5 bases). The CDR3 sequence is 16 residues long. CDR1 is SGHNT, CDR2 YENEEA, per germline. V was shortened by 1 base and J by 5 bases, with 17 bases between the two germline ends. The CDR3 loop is CASSLGPGRGGTEAFF. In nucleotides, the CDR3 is TGTGCCAGCAGCTTAGGCCCGGGGCGGGGAGGAACTGAAGCTTTCTTT.

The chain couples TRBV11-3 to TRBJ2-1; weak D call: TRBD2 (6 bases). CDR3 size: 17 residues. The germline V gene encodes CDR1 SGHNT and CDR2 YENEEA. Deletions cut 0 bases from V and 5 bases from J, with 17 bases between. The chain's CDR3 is CASSLDLGLGANNEQFF. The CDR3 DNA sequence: TGTGCCAGCAGCTTAGATCTGGGACTCGGGGCAAACAATGAGCAGTTCTTC.

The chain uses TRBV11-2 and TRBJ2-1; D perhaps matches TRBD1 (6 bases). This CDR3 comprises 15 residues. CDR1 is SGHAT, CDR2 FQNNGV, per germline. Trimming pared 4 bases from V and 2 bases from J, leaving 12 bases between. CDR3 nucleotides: TGTGCCAGCAGCTCAGGGGCAACGCCCTACAATGAGCAGTTCTTC. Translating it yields CASSSGATPYNEQFF.

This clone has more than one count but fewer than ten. The chain's CDR3 is CASSIESGGQKGAKNIQYF. DNA of the CDR3: TGTGCCAGTAGTATTGAAAGCGGGGGCCAGAAGGGAGCCAAAAACATTCAGTACTTC. The chain uses TRBV19 and TRBJ2-4, with TRBD2 identical over 8 bases. This CDR3 region has 19 residues. V lost 3 bases, J lost 0 bases, and 13 bases stayed unmatched. Germline CDR1 is LNHDA and CDR2 is SQIVND (reference sequence).

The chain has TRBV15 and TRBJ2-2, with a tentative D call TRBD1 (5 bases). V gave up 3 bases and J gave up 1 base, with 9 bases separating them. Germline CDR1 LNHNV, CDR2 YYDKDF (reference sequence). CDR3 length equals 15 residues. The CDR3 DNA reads TGTGCCACCAGCAGGGGTGACAGGAACACCGGGGAGCTGTTTTTT. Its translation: CATSRGDRNTGELFF.